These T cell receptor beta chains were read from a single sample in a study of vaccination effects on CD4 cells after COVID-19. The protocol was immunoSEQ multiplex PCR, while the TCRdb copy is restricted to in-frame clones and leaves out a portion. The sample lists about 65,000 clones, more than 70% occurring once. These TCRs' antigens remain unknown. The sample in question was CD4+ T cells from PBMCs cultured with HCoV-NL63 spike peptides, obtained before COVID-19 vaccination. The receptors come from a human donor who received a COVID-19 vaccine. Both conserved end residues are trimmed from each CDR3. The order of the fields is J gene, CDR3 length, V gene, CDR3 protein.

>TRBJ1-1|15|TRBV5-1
ASSPLGTGTRITEAF
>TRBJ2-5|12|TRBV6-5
ASRDYRGGETQY
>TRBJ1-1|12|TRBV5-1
ASSYGQENTEAF
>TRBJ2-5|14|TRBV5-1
ASSLGGDLEQETQY
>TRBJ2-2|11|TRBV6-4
ASSDYNTGELF
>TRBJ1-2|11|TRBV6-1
ASTLVGAYGYT
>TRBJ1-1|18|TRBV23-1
ASSHDHPGDLPPMNTEAF
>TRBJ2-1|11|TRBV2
ASSSRDTNEQF
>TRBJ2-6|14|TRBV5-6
ASSLVGGSGANVLT
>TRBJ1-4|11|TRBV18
ASSPGKNEKLF
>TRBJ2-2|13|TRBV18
ASSSTGTTTGELF